These T cell receptor beta chains were read from a single sample in a study of OX40 agonist ivuxolimab in advanced cancers. The protocol was immunoSEQ multiplex PCR, while the TCRdb copy is restricted to in-frame clones and leaves out a portion. The table lists tens of thousands of clones, roughly 86% of them singletons. The sample here was CD4+ or CD8+ T cells sorted from blood, taken in a trial of the OX40 agonist ivuxolimab. Receptor source: an adult with an advanced solid tumor such as melanoma, head and neck, liver or kidney cancer. The CDR3 runs from the conserved cysteine through the conserved F or W. D genes are given only for firm matches.

TRBV4-3	TRBJ2-7	TRBD2	CASSQLLQTSGRAYEQYF
TRBV5-6	TRBJ2-7	NA	CASSLSEEQYF
TRBV6-5	TRBJ1-1	NA	CASSYSGSNTEAFF
TRBV7-6	TRBJ2-1	TRBD2	CASSPGMGGFYNEQFF
TRBV9	TRBJ2-3	NA	CASSAQGGVEMLGAQYF
TRBV4-1	TRBJ1-1	NA	CASSQGRVPVGAFF
TRBV6-5	TRBJ1-2	NA	CASSYSAQNYGYTF
TRBV5-5	TRBJ1-1	NA	CASSFWGYEAFF
TRBV6-1	TRBJ1-2	NA	CASRGGGPDYGYTF
TRBV29-1	TRBJ2-7	TRBD2	CSLRLAGSYEQYF
TRBV19	TRBJ1-1	NA	CASSIGSGSTEAFF
TRBV18	TRBJ2-1	NA	CASSPPDGYNEQFF
TRBV7-2	TRBJ1-1	NA	CASSLLDSGNTEAFF
TRBV5-1	TRBJ1-1	NA	CASSFRDLNTEAFF
TRBV2	TRBJ2-7	NA	CASIETYEQYF
TRBV4-1	TRBJ2-6	NA	CASSQDVLSGANVLTF
TRBV5-6	TRBJ1-5	NA	CASSFTRGDIYSNQPQHF
TRBV9	TRBJ1-1	NA	CASSVDHSLSEAFF
TRBV29-1	TRBJ2-2	NA	CSGQLTGELFF
TRBV7-2	TRBJ1-4	TRBD1	CASSRLGTGEKLFF
TRBV7-9	TRBJ1-1	TRBD1	CASSSQGTAGAFF
TRBV6-5	TRBJ2-2	NA	CASRPATGTGELFF
TRBV4-3	TRBJ1-1	NA	CASSQSGAGMNTEAFF